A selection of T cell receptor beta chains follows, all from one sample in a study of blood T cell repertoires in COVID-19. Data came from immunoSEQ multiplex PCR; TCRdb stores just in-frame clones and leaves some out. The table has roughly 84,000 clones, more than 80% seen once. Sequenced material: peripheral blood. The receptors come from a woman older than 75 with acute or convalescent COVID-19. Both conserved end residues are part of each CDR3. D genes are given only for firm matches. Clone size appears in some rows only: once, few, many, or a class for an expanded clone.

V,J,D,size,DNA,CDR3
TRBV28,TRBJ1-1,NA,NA,TGTGCCACCGAACCACTCATTGGAGGGAACACTGAAGCTTTCTTT,CATEPLIGGNTEAFF
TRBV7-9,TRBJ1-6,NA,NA,TGTGCCAGCAACGCTGCAGGGAATAATTCACCCCTCCACTTT,CASNAAGNNSPLHF
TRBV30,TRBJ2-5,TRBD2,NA,TGTGCCTGGAGTGTCCTCGCGGGGGGGCCGCGAGAGACCCAGTACTTC,CAWSVLAGGPRETQYF
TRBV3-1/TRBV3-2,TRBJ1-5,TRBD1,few,TGTGCCAGCAGCCAGGGACAGGGGTATAATCAGCCCCAGCATTTT,CASSQGQGYNQPQHF
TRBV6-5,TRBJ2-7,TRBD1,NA,TGTGCCAGCAGTTACGGGGACAGGGGTGCCTACGAGCAGTACTTC,CASSYGDRGAYEQYF
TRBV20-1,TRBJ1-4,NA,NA,TGCAGCCCCCAAGGGGGTGAAAAACTGTTTTTT,CSPQGGEKLFF
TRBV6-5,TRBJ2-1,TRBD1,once,TGTGCCAGCAGCAACGACAGGGGGCGGGCGTTCTTC,CASSNDRGRAFF
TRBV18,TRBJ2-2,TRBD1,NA,TGTGCCAGCTCGCCACGGACAGGGGTCACCGGGGAGCTGTTTTTT,CASSPRTGVTGELFF
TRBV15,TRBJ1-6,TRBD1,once,TGTGCCACCAGCAGAGATTGGGGACAGGGGGGCTCACCCCTCCACTTT,CATSRDWGQGGSPLHF
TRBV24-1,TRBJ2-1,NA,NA,TGTGCCACCAGTGATTTAGTCAGGGCCGCTACTGGTGAGCAGTTCTTC,CATSDLVRAATGEQFF
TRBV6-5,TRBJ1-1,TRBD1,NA,TGTGCCAGTATACAGGGGGGGAACACTGAAGCTTTCTTT,CASIQGGNTEAFF
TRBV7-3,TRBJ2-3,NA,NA,TGTGCCAGCAGCCTAGGGACTCCCACAGATACGCAGTATTTT,CASSLGTPTDTQYF